This T cell receptor (beta chain) was documented in a study of blood T cell repertoires in COVID-19. Whole-study context: Some COVID-19 samples were acute and others convalescent; all came from the United States, Italy and Spain. In each case, the material was cDNA or gDNA derived from T cells, B-cell-depleted T cells, or PBMCs.

The germline V gene encodes CDR1 KGHSH and CDR2 LQKENI. The CDR3 extends over 14 amino acids. Between the trimmed V and J ends, which lost 2 bases and 10 bases, there was a span of 14 bases. Per the authors' pipeline: It was from reference gene primer amplification that nucleated cell counts were estimated. Here immunoSEQ multiplex PCR was the method, and the copy in TCRdb shows in-frame clones only, minus some. That table supplies the V and J calls and clone size; D and trimming were determined from the DNA. The sample lists roughly 100,000 clones, 75% to 90% seen once, with more than 4.5% in the top ten.

The gene calls are TRBV18 and TRBJ2-2, with D possibly TRBD2 on 5 matching bases. Material for sequencing was peripheral blood. This TCR derives from a woman aged 80 or older with active COVID-19. CDR3 protein: CASSPGLSAEELFF. CDR3 in DNA: TGTGCCAGCTCACCAGGGCTTAGCGCCGAGGAGCTGTTTTTT.